This TCR beta chain was identified in a study of blood T cell repertoires in COVID-19. Overall study: Donors in the United States, Italy and Spain gave samples during acute or convalescent COVID-19. In each case, the material was cDNA or gDNA derived from T cells, B-cell-depleted T cells, or PBMCs.

Seattle researchers signed up patients amid active infection and tracked them longitudinally. The method was immunoSEQ multiplex PCR; TCRdb's version includes in-frame clones alone and lacks a portion of them. There are around 310,000 clones in the sample; about nine tenths occur only once, and 6% to 7% lies in the top ten. V was pared by 1 base and J by 1 base, with 6 bases of the junction left unmatched. The CDR3 is 17 residues long. CDR1 and CDR2 from the germline V gene are SEHNR and FQNEAQ (reference sequence). This receptor was identified in a woman younger than 45 with COVID-19, enrolled during active disease. This sequence joins TRBV7-9 and TRBJ2-2; 7 bases are shared with TRBD2. Source material: peripheral blood. This CDR3 is CASSLGVSGENTGELFF. The CDR3 DNA follows: TGTGCCAGCAGCTTAGGGGTGAGCGGGGAGAACACCGGGGAGCTGTTTTTT.